This TCR beta chain is from a study of low-dose radiotherapy and immunotherapy resistance in tumors. Study as a whole: The 200 mg/m2 dose of intravenous cyclophosphamide was given every two weeks, one day before radiation and immunotherapy.

The CDR3 runs 14 residues. From germline, CDR1 is SGHRS and CDR2 YFSETQ. V was shortened by 7 bases and J by 0 bases, with 13 bases between the two germline ends. Time point reported: after trial treatment. Documented treatment: LDRT plus nivolumab, ipilimumab, low-dose cyclophosphamide and aspirin (RACIN trial). The therapy administered to donors comprised nivolumab, ipilimumab, aspirin, low-dose cyclophosphamide and low-dose radiotherapy. TRAV and TRBV primers primed cDNA for both TCRalpha and TCRbeta. TCR amplification used 15 to 20 PCR cycles, a constant-region primer and a V-primer adapter. MiXCR, applied by TCRdb to the reads, yields one record per CDR3 protein. The sample has some 94,000 distinct CDR3 sequences, 20% to 25% seen once. This clonotype was picked up many times.

This rearrangement joins TRBV5-1 to TRBJ1-2; perhaps TRBD1 as D (6 bases). The receptor was isolated from a female donor with ovarian cancer. Sequenced material: PBMCs, taken after low-dose radiotherapy plus immunotherapy. Here the CDR3 reads CASRQDGANYGYTF. In nucleotides, the CDR3 is TGCGCCAGCCGACAGGACGGAGCTAACTATGGCTACACCTTC.